This is a list of T cell receptor beta chains from one sample in a study of shared clonotypes between healthy human individuals. The protocol was immunoSEQ multiplex PCR, while the TCRdb copy is restricted to in-frame clones and leaves out a portion. The table has 1.6 million or so clones, 98% to 99% seen once. Specimen: naive CD4+ T cells sorted from blood. These receptors were collected from a man aged 30 to 39 in good health. Both conserved end residues are part of each CDR3. The order of the fields is clone size, J gene, D gene, V gene, CDR3 DNA, CDR3 protein. D genes are given only for firm matches. Size tells how often a clone was seen (once, few, many) or the class of an expanded clone, and some rows leave it out.

-,TRBJ1-5,-,TRBV6-5,TGTGCCAGCGGAGAGACGATTGGTCAGCCCCAGCATTTT,CASGETIGQPQHF
-,TRBJ2-7,TRBD2,TRBV27,TGTGCCAGCAGTATTCTGCCGGGACTAGCGGGAGGAGGCGGCTACGAGCAGTACTTC,CASSILPGLAGGGGYEQYF
-,TRBJ2-3,TRBD1,TRBV27,TGTGCCAGCAGTTTCACCCGGGACAGGAGCACAGATACGCAGTATTTT,CASSFTRDRSTDTQYF
once,TRBJ2-5,TRBD1,TRBV7-2,TGTGCCAGCAGCCGGACAGGGAGGCGAGAGACCCAGTACTTC,CASSRTGRRETQYF
-,TRBJ1-2,-,TRBV7-2,TGTGCCAGCAGCTCCGCCCCTTTTGGGGGGCTGGGTGGCTACACCTTC,CASSSAPFGGLGGYTF
-,TRBJ1-2,-,TRBV11-2,TGTGCCAGCAGCTTGATCCTGTCTGGCTACACCTTC,CASSLILSGYTF
once,TRBJ1-1,TRBD1,TRBV2,TGTGCCAGCAGTGGGACAGGGCGTTTGCACACTGAAGCTTTCTTT,CASSGTGRLHTEAFF
-,TRBJ2-2,-,TRBV4-3,TGCGCCAGCAGCCGCCCCAGCGGTGTTCAGAACACCGGGGAGCTGTTTTTT,CASSRPSGVQNTGELFF
-,TRBJ2-5,TRBD1,TRBV5-4,TGTGCCAGCAGCCCTCCCCCGGGACAGGGTACGGAGACCCAGTACTTC,CASSPPPGQGTETQYF
-,TRBJ2-1,TRBD2,TRBV28,TGTGCCAGCGGGTCACCGGGACTAGGGGGGCATGAGCAGTTCTTC,CASGSPGLGGHEQFF
-,TRBJ1-1,TRBD1,TRBV30,TGTGCCTGGAGTCCCCCGACAGGGGAGAACACTGAAGCTTTCTTT,CAWSPPTGENTEAFF
-,TRBJ1-5,-,TRBV11-2,TGTGCCAGCGGCGGGGACGGGAATCAGCCCCAGCATTTT,CASGGDGNQPQHF
-,TRBJ2-2,-,TRBV7-8,TGTGCCAGCAGCAGGGAGATCACCGGGGAGCTGTTTTTT,CASSREITGELFF
-,TRBJ2-7,TRBD1,TRBV5-1,TGCGCCAGCAGCAATGGACAGGGAAACGAGCAGTACTTC,CASSNGQGNEQYF
-,TRBJ1-1,-,TRBV15,TGTGCCACCAGCAATCCAGTATCTTTCACTGAAGCTTTCTTT,CATSNPVSFTEAFF
-,TRBJ2-7,TRBD1,TRBV18,TGTGCCAGCTCACTAGGGACCGGACAGGGGAACTACGAGCAGTACTTC,CASSLGTGQGNYEQYF
-,TRBJ2-5,-,TRBV29-1,TGCAGCGTTGTACGGTCGACGGGCTACGAGACCCAGTACTTC,CSVVRSTGYETQYF
-,TRBJ2-7,TRBD2,TRBV6-1,TGTGCCACAGGACTAGCAGCGTCCTACGAGCAGTACTTC,CATGLAASYEQYF
-,TRBJ1-2,-,TRBV2,TGTGCCAGCACAAGGCCCTGGGGGCAGGCTAACTATGGCTACACCTTC,CASTRPWGQANYGYTF
once,TRBJ1-1,-,TRBV5-4,TGTGCCAGCAGCCCGGACGGGGGGGGTCGATCGACTGAAGCTTTCTTT,CASSPDGGGRSTEAFF
-,TRBJ2-1,TRBD2,TRBV11-2,TGTGCCAGCAGCTTAGTGATGACTAGCGGGAGGCGTCATGAGCAGTTCTTC,CASSLVMTSGRRHEQFF
-,TRBJ2-7,-,TRBV18,TGTGCCAGCTCGCCGCTCTCAGGAGCCTCCCTCGAGCAGTACTTC,CASSPLSGASLEQYF
-,TRBJ2-2,TRBD2,TRBV2,TGTGCCAGCGGCCAGCGGGAGTTTAGTACCGGGGAGCTGTTTTTT,CASGQREFSTGELFF
-,TRBJ2-2,-,TRBV19,TGTGCCAGTAGTAGCGGGTCGAACACCGGGGAGCTGTTTTTT,CASSSGSNTGELFF
-,TRBJ2-1,TRBD2,TRBV28,TGTGCCAGCAGTCCAGCGGGAGTCCAGTTCTTC,CASSPAGVQFF
-,TRBJ2-2,-,TRBV18,TGTGCCAGCTCCTCGAAAAATTGGATAGGGGCGAACACCGGGGAGCTGTTTTTT,CASSSKNWIGANTGELFF
-,TRBJ1-2,TRBD1,TRBV7-2,TGTGCCAGCAGCCCTCTCGGACAGGGGAATGGCTACACCTTC,CASSPLGQGNGYTF
-,TRBJ2-5,TRBD2,TRBV5-1,TGCGCCAGCAGTTTTGGACTAGCGGGAGTCGGAGAGACCCAGTACTTC,CASSFGLAGVGETQYF
-,TRBJ2-3,-,TRBV28,TGTGCCACCAACAGGTTCGCAGATACGCAGTATTTT,CATNRFADTQYF
-,TRBJ2-2,TRBD2,TRBV9,TGTGCCAGCAGCGGAGGTCTAGCGGGAGGAACCGGGGAGCTGTTTTTT,CASSGGLAGGTGELFF
-,TRBJ2-7,-,TRBV27,TGTGCCAGCAGTTTCCTCTGGGAGGACGGGTCTGTCTACGAGCAGTACTTC,CASSFLWEDGSVYEQYF
-,TRBJ2-3,-,TRBV6-1,TGTGCCAGCAGTGAAGTTGATACGCAGTATTTT,CASSEVDTQYF
-,TRBJ1-5,-,TRBV10-3,TGTGCCATCAGTGACAGGGCGTACCAGCCCCAGCATTTT,CAISDRAYQPQHF
once,TRBJ1-1,-,TRBV28,TGTGCCAGCAGCCAACACCTGGGGGTGAACACTGAAGCTTTCTTT,CASSQHLGVNTEAFF
-,TRBJ2-3,-,TRBV28,TGTGCCAGCAGTTTAAGGGACTTCACAGATACGCAGTATTTT,CASSLRDFTDTQYF
-,TRBJ2-7,TRBD2,TRBV5-1,TGCGCCAGCAGCTTCGGACTAGCGGGAGAAGTATCCGAGCAGTACTTC,CASSFGLAGEVSEQYF
-,TRBJ2-5,TRBD1,TRBV28,TGTGCCAGCAGCCCCAGGGGCGACAGGGCGAAGGAGACCCAGTACTTC,CASSPRGDRAKETQYF
-,TRBJ1-2,TRBD1,TRBV19,TGTGCCACTCGGACAGGGGGCGTTGATCTCTATGGCTACACCTTC,CATRTGGVDLYGYTF
-,TRBJ1-2,-,TRBV28,TGTGCCAGCACCACCCCTCCCGGGCAGGGTGACTATGGCTACACCTTC,CASTTPPGQGDYGYTF
-,TRBJ1-1,TRBD1,TRBV29-1,TGCAGCGTTGCCAGGAGGGGGCTCACTGAAGCTTTCTTT,CSVARRGLTEAFF
-,TRBJ1-5,TRBD1,TRBV29-1,TGCAGCGTCGCCGGACAGGGTGGCAATCAGCCCCAGCATTTT,CSVAGQGGNQPQHF
-,TRBJ2-3,-,TRBV23-1,TGCGCCAGCAGTCGATCGGACGGAGGGTTAAGGGCAGATACGCAGTATTTT,CASSRSDGGLRADTQYF
-,TRBJ2-7,-,TRBV20-1,TGCAGTGCTAGGGTTCCAGGGGTGCAGTACTTC,CSARVPGVQYF